The rows below give T cell receptor beta chains drawn from one sample of a study of blood T cell repertoires in COVID-19. Here immunoSEQ multiplex PCR was the method, and the copy in TCRdb shows in-frame clones only, minus some. The sample records 150,000 to 200,000 clones, approximately 88% being singletons. The sample consisted of peripheral blood. These receptors came from a woman between 40 and 55 years old with COVID-19, enrolled during active disease. CDR3s include the opening cysteine and the closing phenylalanine or tryptophan. The D gene is left open where the match is weak. Clone sizes are given selectively: once, few, many, or a class where the clone is expanded.

D gene	J gene	clone size	CDR3 length	V gene	CDR3 protein	CDR3 DNA
NA	TRBJ1-4	NA	15	TRBV25-1	CASSYRTATNEKLFF	TGTGCCAGCAGTTATCGGACAGCAACTAATGAAAAACTGTTTTTT
TRBD2	TRBJ2-3	NA	16	TRBV13	CASSPIAGGQRNTQYF	TGTGCCAGCAGCCCGATAGCGGGGGGGCAACGGAATACGCAGTATTTT
NA	TRBJ1-2	NA	12	TRBV7-3	CASATGSYGYTF	TGTGCCAGCGCCACAGGGTCCTATGGCTACACCTTC
TRBD1	TRBJ2-7	NA	15	TRBV16	CASRPRTGLPYEQYF	TGTGCCAGCAGACCCCGGACAGGCCTCCCCTACGAGCAGTACTTC
TRBD2	TRBJ2-2	NA	15	TRBV6-4	CASSDGTSATGELFF	TGTGCCAGCAGTGACGGGACTAGCGCCACCGGGGAGCTGTTTTTT
TRBD1	TRBJ1-2	few	14	TRBV19	CASSMGQGADGYTF	TGTGCCAGTAGTATGGGACAGGGGGCCGATGGCTACACCTTC
NA	TRBJ2-2	NA	15	TRBV18	CASSPLPQNTGELFF	TGTGCCAGCTCACCACTCCCACAGAACACCGGGGAGCTGTTTTTT
TRBD1	TRBJ1-5	NA	14	TRBV20-1	CSASKGAGSQPQHF	TGCAGTGCTAGTAAGGGGGCTGGTAGTCAGCCCCAGCATTTT
NA	TRBJ2-5	NA	12	TRBV5-1	CASSLVSETQYF	TGCGCCAGCAGCTTGGTATCGGAGACCCAGTACTTC
NA	TRBJ1-1	NA	15	TRBV7-8	CASSLVQGGTTEAFF	TGTGCCAGCAGCTTAGTACAGGGAGGGACCACTGAAGCTTTCTTT
TRBD2	TRBJ2-7	NA	17	TRBV15	CATSSGLAGGSAYEQYF	TGTGCCACCAGCAGTGGACTAGCGGGGGGTAGTGCCTACGAGCAGTACTTC
NA	TRBJ1-3	NA	15	TRBV6-1	CASSENRISGNTIYF	TGTGCCAGCAGTGAGAACAGAATCTCTGGAAACACCATATATTTT
NA	TRBJ1-4	NA	14	TRBV2	CASLRDITNEKLFF	TGTGCCAGCCTTCGGGATATAACTAATGAAAAACTGTTTTTT
TRBD1	TRBJ1-2	NA	14	TRBV5-4	CASSLMGQGHGYTF	TGTGCCAGCAGCTTAATGGGACAGGGCCATGGCTACACCTTC
NA	TRBJ1-2	NA	12	TRBV9	CASSVTVYGYTF	TGTGCCAGCAGCGTTACTGTTTATGGCTACACCTTC
NA	TRBJ1-5	NA	14	TRBV19	CASNYRQMNQPQHF	TGTGCCAGTAACTACCGACAGATGAATCAGCCCCAGCATTTT
NA	TRBJ1-6	NA	15	TRBV14	CASSHRQEIFSPLHF	TGTGCCAGCAGCCATCGACAGGAAATTTTTTCACCCCTCCACTTT
NA	TRBJ1-2	NA	14	TRBV2	CASSALGENYGYTF	TGTGCCAGCAGTGCCTTGGGCGAGAACTATGGCTACACCTTC
NA	TRBJ2-2	NA	16	TRBV4-2	CASSQDQRGAFFRLFF	TGTGCCAGCAGCCAAGATCAACGGGGGGCCTTTTTTCGCCTGTTTTTT
TRBD1	TRBJ1-6	NA	16	TRBV3-1/TRBV3-2	CASSQGVQGGESPLHF	TGTGCCAGCAGCCAAGGCGTTCAGGGGGGTGAGTCACCCCTCCACTTT
TRBD1	TRBJ1-2	NA	16	TRBV3-1/TRBV3-2	CASSLGTGLANYGYTF	TGTGCCAGCAGCCTCGGGACAGGACTAGCTAACTATGGCTACACCTTC
NA	TRBJ1-5	NA	14	TRBV18	CASSLDRTSKPQHF	TGTGCCAGCTCACTCGACAGGACATCCAAGCCCCAGCATTTT